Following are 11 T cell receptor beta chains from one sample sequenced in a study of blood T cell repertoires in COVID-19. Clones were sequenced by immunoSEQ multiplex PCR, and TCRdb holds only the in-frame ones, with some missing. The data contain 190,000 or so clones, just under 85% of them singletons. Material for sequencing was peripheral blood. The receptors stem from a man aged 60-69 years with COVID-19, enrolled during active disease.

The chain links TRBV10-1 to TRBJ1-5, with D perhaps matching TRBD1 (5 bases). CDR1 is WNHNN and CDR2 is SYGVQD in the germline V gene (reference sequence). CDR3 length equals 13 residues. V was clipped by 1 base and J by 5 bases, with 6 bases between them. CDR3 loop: CASSEFRDQPQHF. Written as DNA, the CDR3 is TGCGCCAGCAGTGAGTTCAGGGATCAGCCCCAGCATTTT.

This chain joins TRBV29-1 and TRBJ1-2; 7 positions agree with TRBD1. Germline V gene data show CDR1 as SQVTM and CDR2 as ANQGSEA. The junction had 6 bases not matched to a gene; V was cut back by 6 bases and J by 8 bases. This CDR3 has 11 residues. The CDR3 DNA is TGCAGCGTCACCATGGACAGGGGCTACACCTTC. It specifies CSVTMDRGYTF.

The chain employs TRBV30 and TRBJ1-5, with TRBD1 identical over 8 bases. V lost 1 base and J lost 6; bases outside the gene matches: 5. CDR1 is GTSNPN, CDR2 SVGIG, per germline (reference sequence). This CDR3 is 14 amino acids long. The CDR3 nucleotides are TGTGCCTGGAGTGCCAGGGGGCTTCGTCAGCCCCAGCATTTT. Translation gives CAWSARGLRQPQHF.

CDR3 in amino acids: CASSEVGADRSPLHF. CDR3 DNA sequence: TGTGCCAGCAGTGAGGTGGGGGCGGATAGATCACCCCTCCACTTT. This chain links TRBV6-1 with TRBJ1-6; maybe TRBD1 (6 bases). V shed 3 bases and J shed 10 bases, with 16 bases lying between them. The CDR3 length is 15 residues. Germline values: CDR1 MNHNS, CDR2 SASEGT.

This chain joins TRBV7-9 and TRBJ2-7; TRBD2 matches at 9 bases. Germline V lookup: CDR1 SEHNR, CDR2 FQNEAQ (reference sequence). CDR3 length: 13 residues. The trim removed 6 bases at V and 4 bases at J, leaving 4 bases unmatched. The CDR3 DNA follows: TGTGCCAGCAGTCGAGCGGGAGGTTACGAGCAGTACTTC. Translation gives CASSRAGGYEQYF. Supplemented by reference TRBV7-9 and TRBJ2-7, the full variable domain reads DTGVSQNPRHKITKRGQNVTFRCDPISEHNRLYWYRQTLGQGPEFLTYFQNEAQLEKSRLLSDRFSAERPKGSFSTLEIQRTEQGDSAMYLCASSRAGGYEQYFGPGTRLTVT.

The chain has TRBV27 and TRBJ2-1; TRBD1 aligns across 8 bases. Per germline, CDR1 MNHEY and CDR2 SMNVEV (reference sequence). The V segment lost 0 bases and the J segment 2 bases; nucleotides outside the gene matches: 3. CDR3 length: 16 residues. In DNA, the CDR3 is TGTGCCAGCAGTTTATCGGGACAGGTTACCTACAATGAGCAGTTCTTC. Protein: CASSLSGQVTYNEQFF.

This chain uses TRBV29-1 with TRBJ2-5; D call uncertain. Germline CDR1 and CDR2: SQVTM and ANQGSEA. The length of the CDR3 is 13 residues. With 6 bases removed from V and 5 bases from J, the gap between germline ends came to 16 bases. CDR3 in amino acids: CSVVGERQETQYF. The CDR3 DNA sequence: TGCAGCGTGGTAGGAGAGAGGCAGGAGACCCAGTACTTC.

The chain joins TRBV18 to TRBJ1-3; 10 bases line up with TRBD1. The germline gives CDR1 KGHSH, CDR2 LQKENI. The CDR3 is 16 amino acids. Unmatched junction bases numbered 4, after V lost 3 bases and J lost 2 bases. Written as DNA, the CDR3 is TGTGCCAGCTCACCGACTGGACAGGGGGCTGGAAACACCATATATTTT. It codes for CASSPTGQGAGNTIYF. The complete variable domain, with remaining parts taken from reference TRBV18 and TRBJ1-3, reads NAGVMQNPRHLVRRRGQEARLRCSPMKGHSHVYWYRQLPEEGLKFMVYLQKENIIDESGMPKERFSAEFPKEGPSILRIQQVVRGDSAAYFCASSPTGQGAGNTIYFGEGSWLTVV.

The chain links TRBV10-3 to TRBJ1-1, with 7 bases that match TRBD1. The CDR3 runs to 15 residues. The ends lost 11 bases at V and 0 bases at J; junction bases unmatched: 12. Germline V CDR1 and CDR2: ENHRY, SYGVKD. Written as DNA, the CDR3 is TGTGCCGTCGGACAGGATCCCTCCATGAACACTGAAGCTTTCTTT. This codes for CAVGQDPSMNTEAFF.

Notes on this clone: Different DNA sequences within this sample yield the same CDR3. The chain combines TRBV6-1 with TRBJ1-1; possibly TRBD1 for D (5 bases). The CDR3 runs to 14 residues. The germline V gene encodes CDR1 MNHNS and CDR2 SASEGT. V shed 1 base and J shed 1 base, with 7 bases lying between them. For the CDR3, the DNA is TGTGCCAGCAGTGAAGGCCAGGGGAACACTGAAGCTTTCTTT. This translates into CASSEGQGNTEAFF.

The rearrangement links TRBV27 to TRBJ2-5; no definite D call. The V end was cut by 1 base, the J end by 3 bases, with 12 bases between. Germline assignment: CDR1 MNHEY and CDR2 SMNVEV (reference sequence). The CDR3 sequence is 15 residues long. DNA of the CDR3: TGTGCCAGCAGTTTATTGTGGCAGGCAAAAGAGACCCAGTACTTC. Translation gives CASSLLWQAKETQYF.